Listed here is a single TCR beta chain. A single record per CDR3 protein comes from TCRdb applying MiXCR to the 5' RACE reads. This sample yields 400,000 to 550,000 distinct CDR3 sequences, of which around a quarter are seen a single time; around 12% belongs to the top ten. This sample was taken from a study of T-cell memory formation after mild COVID-19. Background on the study: Largely donor-specific sequence clusters came from two donors.

V dropped 0 bases and J dropped 10 bases, with 11 bases sitting between them. Germline V gene data show CDR1 as SGDLS and CDR2 as YYNGEE. CDR3 length equals 13 residues. The rearrangement uses TRBV9 and TRBJ2-1; no clear D. Specimen: PBMCs or a T cell subset sorted from them (not recorded which). This TCR was recovered from an adult woman who had mild COVID-19 (a few samples of this study predate the infection). Cell type and time point are not known. The CDR3 here is CASSVVGIDEQFF. The CDR3 DNA reads as TGTGCCAGCAGCGTAGTTGGTATCGACGAGCAGTTCTTC.